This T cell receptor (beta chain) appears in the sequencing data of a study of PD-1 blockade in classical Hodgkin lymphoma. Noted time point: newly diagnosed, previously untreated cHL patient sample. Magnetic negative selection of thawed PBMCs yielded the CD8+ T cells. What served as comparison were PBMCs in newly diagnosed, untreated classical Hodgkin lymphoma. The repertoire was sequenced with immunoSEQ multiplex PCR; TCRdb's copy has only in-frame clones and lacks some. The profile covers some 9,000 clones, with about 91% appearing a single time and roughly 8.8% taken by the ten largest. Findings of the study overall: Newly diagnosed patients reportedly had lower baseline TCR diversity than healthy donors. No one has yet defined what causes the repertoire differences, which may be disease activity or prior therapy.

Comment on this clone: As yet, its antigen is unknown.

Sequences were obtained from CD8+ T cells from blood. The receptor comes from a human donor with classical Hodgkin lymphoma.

In DNA, the CDR3 is TGTGCCAGCAGCTCCGGGACCTCCTACGAGCAGTACTTC. This translates into CASSSGTSYEQYF. The gene calls are TRBV7-9 and TRBJ2-7, with D perhaps assigned TRBD1 or TRBD2 (5 bases each). This CDR3 contains 13 residues. Per germline, CDR1 SEHNR and CDR2 FQNEAQ (reference sequence). The V gene lost 4 bases and the J gene lost 0 bases, with 7 bases spanning the gap. The whole variable domain, remainder taken from reference TRBV7-9 and TRBJ2-7, is DTGVSQNPRHKITKRGQNVTFRCDPISEHNRLYWYRQTLGQGPEFLTYFQNEAQLEKSRLLSDRFSAERPKGSFSTLEIQRTEQGDSAMYLCASSSGTSYEQYFGPGTRLTVT.